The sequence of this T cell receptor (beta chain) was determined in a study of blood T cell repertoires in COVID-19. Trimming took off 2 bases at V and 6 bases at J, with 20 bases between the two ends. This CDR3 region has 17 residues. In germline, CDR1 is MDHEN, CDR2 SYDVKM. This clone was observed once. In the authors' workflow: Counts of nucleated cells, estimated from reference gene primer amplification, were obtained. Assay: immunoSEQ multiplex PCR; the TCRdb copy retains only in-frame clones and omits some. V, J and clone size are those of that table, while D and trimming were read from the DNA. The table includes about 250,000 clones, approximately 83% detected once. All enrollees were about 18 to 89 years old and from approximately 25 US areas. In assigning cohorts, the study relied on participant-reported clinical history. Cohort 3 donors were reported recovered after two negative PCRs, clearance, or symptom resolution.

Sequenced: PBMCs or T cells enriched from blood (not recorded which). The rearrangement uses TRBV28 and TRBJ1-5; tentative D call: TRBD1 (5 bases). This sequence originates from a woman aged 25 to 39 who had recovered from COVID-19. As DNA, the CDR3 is TGTGCCAGCAGTTTACCCCCCTGGGCCGAAAGGGGTCAGCCCCAGCATTTT. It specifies CASSLPPWAERGQPQHF.